This T cell receptor (beta chain) was documented in a study of blood T cell repertoires in COVID-19. Study details: Sites in the United States, Italy and Spain provided acute and convalescent COVID-19 samples. From T cells, B-cell-depleted T cells, or PBMCs came the material, which was cDNA or gDNA.

In the authors' methods: By means of reference gene primer amplification, nucleated cell counts were estimated. Only in-frame clones appear in the TCRdb table, and some are missing; sequencing was by immunoSEQ multiplex PCR. D and trimming were read from the DNA, whereas the V and J calls and clone size are those reported in that table. The profile shows approximately 260,000 clones, 90% of them singletons. V lost 5 bases, J lost 7 bases, and 9 bases stayed unmatched. This CDR3 region has 15 residues. Germline CDR1 is LNHNV and CDR2 is YYDKDF (reference sequence). The sequence derives from a woman aged 55-70 years with COVID-19, enrolled during active disease. Sequencing was done on a sample of peripheral blood. The J gene is TRBJ2-1, the V gene TRBV15, with 9 bases fitting TRBD1. CDR3 region: CATSGGQGNSNEQFF. The CDR3 DNA sequence: TGTGCCACCAGCGGCGGACAGGGGAATTCAAATGAGCAGTTCTTC.